The clone carrying this T cell receptor beta chain was seen once. The data were obtained in a study of blood T cell repertoires in COVID-19. V lost 5 bases, J lost 1 base, and 8 bases lay in between. The CDR3 consists of 13 residues. CDR1 and CDR2 from the germline V gene are SGHTA and FQGNSA. Sequenced by immunoSEQ multiplex PCR; TCRdb stores in-frame clones only, minus some. Counted here are about 370,000 clones, 91% occurring once; the ten biggest clones make up around 0.94%. The sequencing sample was made of PBMCs or T cells enriched from blood (not recorded which). This rearrangement joins TRBV7-2 to TRBJ1-1; D is unresolved. This clonotype was sampled from a middle-aged woman who had been exposed to COVID-19. The CDR3 spells CASSPRWNTEAFF. CDR3 bases: TGTGCCAGCAGCCCTAGGTGGAACACTGAAGCTTTCTTT.